Following are 17 T cell receptor beta chains from one sample sequenced in a study of cytomegalovirus exposure and HLA in healthy donors. Primers included in the PCR were 60 Vbeta and 13 Jbeta primers. Profiled with immunoSEQ multiplex PCR; TCRdb holds only in-frame clones, not every one. This sample has about 200,000 clones; around 80% occur once, and the top ten carry 1.5% to 2%. The sequencing input was PBMCs. All receptors derive from a man aged 25-45 years in good health and CMV-seronegative.

V gene TRBV29-1 combines with J gene TRBJ1-2; D is possibly TRBD1 (5 bases). This CDR3 is 11 amino acids long. Germline CDR1 is SQVTM and CDR2 is ANQGSEA. Trimming stripped 7 bases from V and 4 bases from J, with 10 bases between. Here the CDR3 reads CSGGDLYGYTF. The CDR3 bases are TGCAGCGGGGGGGACCTCTATGGCTACACCTTC.

The chain carries TRBV27 and TRBJ2-7, with a possible D match to TRBD2 (5 bases). Germline CDR1 MNHEY, CDR2 SMNVEV (reference sequence). V lost 2 bases and J 6 bases, leaving 11 bases between the germline ends. The CDR3 contains 13 residues. The CDR3 sequence: CASSLLGESEQYF. CDR3 nucleotides: TGTGCCAGCAGTTTACTGGGAGAAAGCGAGCAGTACTTC.

This clone was seen a single time. This chain uses TRBV4-2 with TRBJ2-7; D is perhaps TRBD1 (6 bases). This CDR3 contains 15 residues. The ends were cut back, 1 base at V and 4 bases at J, with 14 bases in the middle. CDR1 is LGHNA, CDR2 YNFKEQ, per germline. CDR3 protein: CASSQAGGVRYEQYF. CDR3 bases: TGTGCCAGCAGCCAAGCTGGGGGCGTTAGGTACGAGCAGTACTTC.

This sequence joins TRBV28 and TRBJ2-3, with 12 nucleotides matching TRBD2. This CDR3 has 17 amino acids. Looked up from germline, CDR1 is MDHEN and CDR2 is SYDVKM. With 0 bases clipped from V and 4 bases from J, the junction kept 5 bases outside the gene matches. The CDR3 loop reads CASSLWTSGGQPDTQYF. DNA for the CDR3: TGTGCCAGCAGTTTATGGACTAGCGGGGGTCAACCAGATACGCAGTATTTT.

The chain combines TRBV14 with TRBJ2-7, with TRBD2 identical over 7 bases. The CDR3 runs to 12 residues. J was trimmed by 7 bases and V by 1 base; bases with no gene match: 1. The germline CDR1 and CDR2 sequences are SGHDN and FVKESK. Here the CDR3 DNA reads TGTGCCAGCAGCCAAGGGCGGGGGGAGCAGTACTTC. It translates to CASSQGRGEQYF.

This clone was seen just once. This chain joins TRBV19 and TRBJ1-5; D might be TRBD1 (5 bases). The germline V gene encodes CDR1 LNHDA and CDR2 SQIVND (reference sequence). This CDR3 region has 14 residues. V dropped 3 bases and J dropped 6 bases, with 12 bases sitting between them. CDR3 sequence (DNA): TGTGCCAGTAGTATTCAGGGCCCCAGTCAGCCCCAGCATTTT. Translated, it gives CASSIQGPSQPQHF. Looking up the rest from reference TRBV19 and TRBJ1-5 gives the full variable domain: DGGITQSPKYLFRKEGQNVTLSCEQNLNHDAMYWYRQDPGQGLRLIYYSQIVNDFQKGDIAEGYSVSREKKESFPLTVTSAQKNPTAFYLCASSIQGPSQPQHFGDGTRLSIL.

This clone occurred a few times. The V call is TRBV5-6, the J call TRBJ1-2; no definite D call. V lost 0 bases, J lost 2 bases, and 11 bases lay in between. The CDR3 runs to 15 residues. Germline values: CDR1 SGHDT, CDR2 YYEEEE. The chain's CDR3 is CASSLEGRPNYGYTF. The CDR3 bases are TGTGCCAGCAGCTTGGAAGGCAGGCCGAACTATGGCTACACCTTC.

The CDR3 bases are TGTGCCAGCAGGTTGGAGGGAGGGCCGCATGAGCAGTTCTTC. This codes for CASRLEGGPHEQFF. The V call is TRBV28, the J call TRBJ2-1; 7 bases agree with TRBD2. The CDR3 spans 14 residues. The V gene end was trimmed by 6 bases and the J gene end by 8 bases; junction bases not matched to a gene: 10. CDR1 MDHEN and CDR2 SYDVKM come from the germline V gene.

The chain carries TRBV19 and TRBJ1-5, with 8 bases matching TRBD1. CDR1 and CDR2 from the germline V gene are LNHDA and SQIVND (reference sequence). J was trimmed by 8 bases and V by 6 bases; bases with no gene match: 12. The CDR3 extends over 15 amino acids. CDR3: CASRTGQGLREPQHF. The CDR3 region has the DNA TGTGCCAGTAGGACAGGACAGGGCCTTCGGGAGCCCCAGCATTTT.

Worth noting for this clone: Germline and junction disagree at one end, which may indicate a read error. This chain uses TRBV6-5 with TRBJ1-2; D gene uncertain. The CDR3 length is 13 residues. The V gene's germline CDR1 is MNHEY and CDR2 SVGAGI. CDR3 region: CASSYSKVFGHTF. The CDR3 DNA is TGTGCCAGCAGTTACTCGAAAGTATTTGGCCACACCTTC.

The rearrangement links TRBV30 to TRBJ2-3, with 9 nucleotides matching TRBD2. Germline lookup yields CDR1 GTSNPN and CDR2 SVGIG (reference sequence). Trimming took 1 base from V and 3 from J; bases not matched to a gene: 5. The CDR3 spans 15 residues. CDR3 sequence reads: CAWSGAGGLTDTQYF. Written as DNA, the CDR3 is TGTGCCTGGAGTGGAGCGGGAGGTCTTACAGATACGCAGTATTTT.

The V gene is TRBV7-8, the J gene TRBJ1-1, with TRBD1 identical over 8 bases. The junction had 6 bases not matched to a gene; V was cut back by 4 bases and J by 2 bases. In germline, CDR1 is SGHVS, CDR2 FQNEAQ. The CDR3 covers 15 residues. The DNA for the CDR3 is TGTGCCAGCAGCTCCGCAGGGGGCAGAAACACTGAAGCTTTCTTT. Translation gives CASSSAGGRNTEAFF.

This chain uses TRBV18 with TRBJ2-2; tentative D call: TRBD2 (5 bases). The CDR3 runs 12 residues. Germline CDR1 and CDR2: KGHSH and LQKENI. The V and J ends lost 8 bases and 6 bases respectively, with 10 bases between them. The CDR3 DNA reads TGTGCCAGCCCTCGGAGGTCCGGGGAGCTGTTTTTT. Translated: CASPRRSGELFF.

The V call is TRBV11-1, the J call TRBJ1-1; D is undetermined. Between the trimmed V and J ends, which lost 0 bases and 1 base, there was a span of 9 bases. The CDR3 is 15 residues long. CDR1 and CDR2 from the germline V gene are SGHAT and FQDESV (reference sequence). The CDR3 loop is CASSLAAGSNTEAFF. The CDR3 coding sequence is TGTGCCAGCAGCTTAGCTGCGGGGTCGAACACTGAAGCTTTCTTT.

The sample holds one count of this clone. The V gene is TRBV28, the J gene TRBJ2-7; the match to TRBD1 covers 10 bases. This CDR3 comprises 15 residues. CDR1 and CDR2 from the germline V gene are MDHEN and SYDVKM. Trimming at V came to 2 bases and at J to 2 bases, leaving 3 bases not matched to a gene. The CDR3, as DNA: TGTGCCAGCAGTTTAATGGGACAGGGGCCCTACGAGCAGTACTTC. It yields the protein CASSLMGQGPYEQYF. The variable domain in full, with the rest retrieved from reference TRBV28 and TRBJ2-7, is DVKVTQSSRYLVKRTGEKVFLECVQDMDHENMFWYRQDPGLGLRLIYFSYDVKMKEKGDIPEGYSVSREKKERFSLILESASTNQTSMYLCASSLMGQGPYEQYFGPGTRLTVT.

Comment on this clone: The identical CDR3 is also encoded by other nucleotide sequences in the sample. V and J are TRBV6-6 and TRBJ2-3, with D perhaps matching TRBD2 (6 bases). There are 12 residues in the CDR3. V was clipped by 2 bases and J by 6 bases, with 6 bases between them. Germline V lookup: CDR1 MNHNY, CDR2 SVGAGI (reference sequence). The chain's CDR3 is CASSYAGDTQYF. Here the CDR3 DNA reads TGTGCCAGCAGTTACGCGGGGGATACGCAGTATTTT.

The rearrangement uses TRBV28 and TRBJ1-5; 8 positions match TRBD1. Germline lookup yields CDR1 MDHEN and CDR2 SYDVKM. The CDR3 has 16 residues. Losses at the gene ends were 5 bases for V and 7 bases for J; bases not matched to a gene: 13. CDR3 nucleotide sequence: TGTGCCAGCAGTCCTCATCCGGCAGGGGGCTGGCAGCCCCAGCATTTT. It codes for CASSPHPAGGWQPQHF.